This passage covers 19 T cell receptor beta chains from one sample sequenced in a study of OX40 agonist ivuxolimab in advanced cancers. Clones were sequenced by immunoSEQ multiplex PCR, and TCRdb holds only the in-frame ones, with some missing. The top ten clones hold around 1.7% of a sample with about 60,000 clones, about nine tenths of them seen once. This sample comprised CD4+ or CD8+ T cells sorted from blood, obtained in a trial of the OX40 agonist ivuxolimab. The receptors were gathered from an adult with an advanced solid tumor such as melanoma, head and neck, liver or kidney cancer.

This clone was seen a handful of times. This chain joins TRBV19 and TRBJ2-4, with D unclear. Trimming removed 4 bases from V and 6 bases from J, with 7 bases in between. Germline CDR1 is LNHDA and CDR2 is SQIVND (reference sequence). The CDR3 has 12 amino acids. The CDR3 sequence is CASSTSGNIQYF. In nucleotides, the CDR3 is TGTGCCAGTAGTACCTCGGGAAACATTCAGTACTTC.

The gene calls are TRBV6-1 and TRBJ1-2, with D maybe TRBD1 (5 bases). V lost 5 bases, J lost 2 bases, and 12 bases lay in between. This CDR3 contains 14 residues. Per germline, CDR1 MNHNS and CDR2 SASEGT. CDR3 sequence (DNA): TGTGCCAGCAGTCCAGGGTACCGGAACTATGGCTACACCTTC. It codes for CASSPGYRNYGYTF.

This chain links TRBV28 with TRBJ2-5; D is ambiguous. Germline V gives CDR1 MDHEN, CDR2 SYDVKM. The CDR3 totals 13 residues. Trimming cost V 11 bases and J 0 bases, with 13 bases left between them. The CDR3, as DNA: TGTGCCCCCCTTGAGGTATACCAAGAGACCCAGTACTTC. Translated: CAPLEVYQETQYF. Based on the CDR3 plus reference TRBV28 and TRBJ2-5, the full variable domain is DVKVTQSSRYLVKRTGEKVFLECVQDMDHENMFWYRQDPGLGLRLIYFSYDVKMKEKGDIPEGYSVSREKKERFSLILESASTNQTSMYLCAPLEVYQETQYFGPGTRLLVL.

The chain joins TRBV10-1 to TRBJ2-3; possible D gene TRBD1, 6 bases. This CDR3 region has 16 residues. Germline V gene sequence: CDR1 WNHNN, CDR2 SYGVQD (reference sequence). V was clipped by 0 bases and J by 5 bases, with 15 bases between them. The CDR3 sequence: CASSESGAQGRDTQYF. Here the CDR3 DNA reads TGCGCCAGCAGTGAGTCGGGGGCGCAGGGCAGAGATACGCAGTATTTT.

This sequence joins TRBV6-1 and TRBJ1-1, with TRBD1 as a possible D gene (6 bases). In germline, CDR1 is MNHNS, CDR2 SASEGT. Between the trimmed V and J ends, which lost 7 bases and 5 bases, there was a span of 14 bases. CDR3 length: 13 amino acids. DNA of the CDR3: TGTGCCAGCACCGAGACAGGTCCTACTGAAGCTTTCTTT. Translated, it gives CASTETGPTEAFF.

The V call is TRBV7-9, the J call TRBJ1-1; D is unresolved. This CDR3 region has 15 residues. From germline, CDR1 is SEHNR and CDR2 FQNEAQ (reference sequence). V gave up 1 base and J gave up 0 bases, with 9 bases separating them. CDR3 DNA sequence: TGTGCCAGCAGCTTAGGTATGGAAATGAACACTGAAGCTTTCTTT. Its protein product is CASSLGMEMNTEAFF.

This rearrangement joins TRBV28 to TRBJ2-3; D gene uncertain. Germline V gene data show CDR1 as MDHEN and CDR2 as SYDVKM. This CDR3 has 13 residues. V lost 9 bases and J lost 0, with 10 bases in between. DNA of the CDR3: TGTGCCAGTCGTCCCACCAGCACAGATACGCAGTATTTT. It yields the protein CASRPTSTDTQYF. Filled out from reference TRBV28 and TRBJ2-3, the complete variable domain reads DVKVTQSSRYLVKRTGEKVFLECVQDMDHENMFWYRQDPGLGLRLIYFSYDVKMKEKGDIPEGYSVSREKKERFSLILESASTNQTSMYLCASRPTSTDTQYFGPGTRLTVL.

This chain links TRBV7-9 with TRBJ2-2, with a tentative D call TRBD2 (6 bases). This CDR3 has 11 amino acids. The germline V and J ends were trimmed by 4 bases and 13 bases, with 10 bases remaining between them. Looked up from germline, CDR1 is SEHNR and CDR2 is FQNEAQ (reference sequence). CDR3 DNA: TGTGCCAGCAGCTCTAGCGAGGGGCTGTTTTTT. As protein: CASSSSEGLFF.

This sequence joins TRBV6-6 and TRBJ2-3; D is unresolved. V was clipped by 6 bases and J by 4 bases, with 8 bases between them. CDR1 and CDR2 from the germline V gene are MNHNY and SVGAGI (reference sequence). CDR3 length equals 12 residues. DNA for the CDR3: TGTGCCAGCAGCTCGACACCAGATACGCAGTATTTT. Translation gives CASSSTPDTQYF.

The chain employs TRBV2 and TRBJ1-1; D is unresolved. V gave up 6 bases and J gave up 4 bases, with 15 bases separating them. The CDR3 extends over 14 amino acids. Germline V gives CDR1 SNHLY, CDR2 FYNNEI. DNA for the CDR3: TGTGCCAGCAGGAGAGTCGCTGACTTCACTGAAGCTTTCTTT. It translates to CASRRVADFTEAFF.

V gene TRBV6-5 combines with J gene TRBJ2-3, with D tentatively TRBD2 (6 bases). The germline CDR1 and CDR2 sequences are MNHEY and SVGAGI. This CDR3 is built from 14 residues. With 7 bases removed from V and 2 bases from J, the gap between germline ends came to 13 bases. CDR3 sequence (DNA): TGTGCCAGCAAGGGCGCGGGACTCACAGATACGCAGTATTTT. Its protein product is CASKGAGLTDTQYF.

This CDR3 is CASSPTVYNEQFF. For the CDR3, the DNA is TGTGCCAGCTCACCAACAGTTTACAATGAGCAGTTCTTC. The gene calls are TRBV18 and TRBJ2-1; D call uncertain. The ends were cut back, 2 bases at V and 4 bases at J, with 6 bases in the middle. CDR3 size: 13 residues. Germline-derived CDR1 and CDR2 are KGHSH and LQKENI. The entire variable domain, with the rest obtained from reference TRBV18 and TRBJ2-1, is as follows: NAGVMQNPRHLVRRRGQEARLRCSPMKGHSHVYWYRQLPEEGLKFMVYLQKENIIDESGMPKERFSAEFPKEGPSILRIQQVVRGDSAAYFCASSPTVYNEQFFGPGTRLTVL.

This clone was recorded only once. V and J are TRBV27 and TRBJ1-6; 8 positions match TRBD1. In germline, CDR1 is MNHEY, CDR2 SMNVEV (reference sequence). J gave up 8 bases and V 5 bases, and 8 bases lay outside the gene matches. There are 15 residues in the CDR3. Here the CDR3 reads CASSPRQGHDSPLHF. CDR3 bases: TGTGCCAGCAGTCCTCGACAGGGGCACGATTCACCCCTCCACTTT.

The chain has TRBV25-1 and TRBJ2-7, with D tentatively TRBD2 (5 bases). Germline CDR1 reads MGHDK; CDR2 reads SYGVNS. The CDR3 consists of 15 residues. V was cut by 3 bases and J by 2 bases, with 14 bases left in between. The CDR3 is CASSDFYGGTYEQYF. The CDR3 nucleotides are TGTGCCAGCAGTGACTTCTATGGAGGAACCTACGAGCAGTACTTC.

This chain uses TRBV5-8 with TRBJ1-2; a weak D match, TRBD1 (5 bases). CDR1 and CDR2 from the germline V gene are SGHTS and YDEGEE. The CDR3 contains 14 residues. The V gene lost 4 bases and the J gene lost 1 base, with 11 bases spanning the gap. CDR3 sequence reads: CASSIWGVNYGYTF. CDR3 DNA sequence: TGTGCCAGCAGCATATGGGGGGTTAACTATGGCTACACCTTC.

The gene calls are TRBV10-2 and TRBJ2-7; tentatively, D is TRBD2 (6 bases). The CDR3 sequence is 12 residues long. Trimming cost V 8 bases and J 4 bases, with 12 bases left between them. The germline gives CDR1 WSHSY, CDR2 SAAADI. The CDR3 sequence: CASSGTQYEQYF. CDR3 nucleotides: TGCGCCAGCTCCGGGACTCAATACGAGCAGTACTTC.

CDR3 residues: CASSLAGTERGNTIYF. CDR3 nucleotide sequence: TGTGCCAGCAGCTTAGCCGGGACAGAGAGAGGAAACACCATATATTTT. The chain links TRBV7-2 to TRBJ1-3; 7 bases map to TRBD1. Unmatched junction bases numbered 6, after V lost 0 bases and J lost 4 bases. This CDR3 has 16 amino acids. CDR1 and CDR2 from the germline V gene are SGHTA and FQGNSA. The whole variable domain, remainder taken from reference TRBV7-2 and TRBJ1-3, is GAGVSQSPSNKVTEKGKDVELRCDPISGHTALYWYRQSLGQGLEFLIYFQGNSAPDKSGLPSDRFSAERTGGSVSTLTIQRTQQEDSAVYLCASSLAGTERGNTIYFGEGSWLTVV.

CDR3 residues: CASSSGTVNYGYTF. The DNA for the CDR3 is TGCGCCAGCAGCTCCGGGACAGTTAACTATGGCTACACCTTC. This rearrangement joins TRBV5-1 to TRBJ1-2, with 7 bases matching TRBD1. Trimming at V came to 3 bases and at J to 1 base, leaving 3 bases not matched to a gene. The CDR3 covers 14 residues. Germline CDR1 reads SGHRS; CDR2 reads YFSETQ.

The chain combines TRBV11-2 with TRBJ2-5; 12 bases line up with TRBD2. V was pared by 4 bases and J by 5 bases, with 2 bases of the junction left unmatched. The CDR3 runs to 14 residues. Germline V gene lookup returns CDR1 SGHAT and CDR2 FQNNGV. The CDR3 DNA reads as TGTGCCAGCAGCTCAACTAGCGGGAGGGAGACCCAGTACTTC. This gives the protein CASSSTSGRETQYF.